This T cell receptor (beta chain) stems from a study of blood T cell repertoires in COVID-19. Study in general: Donors in the United States, Italy and Spain gave samples during acute or convalescent COVID-19. PBMCs, B-cell-depleted T cells, or T cells provided the cDNA or gDNA that made up the material.

Enrollment of patients from Seattle took place during active infection, with longitudinal follow-up. Method: immunoSEQ multiplex PCR; TCRdb's copy keeps in-frame clones and lacks some. Of hundreds of thousands of clones listed, around 85% are singletons. Germline CDR1 SGHDT, CDR2 YYEEEE. The CDR3 contains 16 residues. The germline V and J ends were trimmed by 0 bases and 5 bases, with 15 bases remaining between them. The sequencing sample was made of peripheral blood. The clonotype comes from a man between 45 and 60 years old with COVID-19, enrolled during active disease. J is TRBJ2-1 and V is TRBV5-6; a possible D gene is TRBD1 (7 bases). CDR3 in DNA: TGTGCCAGCAGCTTGGTGGGCAGGGGGGCCGACAATGAGCAGTTCTTC. It codes for CASSLVGRGADNEQFF.